Below, 5 T cell receptor beta chains from the same sample are listed, as sequenced in a study of T cell repertoires in cytomegalovirus infection. One entry per CDR3 protein results from TCRdb running MiXCR on the reads. The repertoire holds about 490,000 distinct CDR3 sequences, approximately 15% seen once, with around 25% in the top ten. The sequencing sample was made of CD8+ T cells from PBMCs. Receptor source: a human donor in good health (CMV status not recorded). Some clones in this sample may be carry-over from other donors' samples.

This clonotype was detected a few times. The V gene is TRBV29-1, the J gene TRBJ2-5; 9 nucleotides align to TRBD2. The V gene end was trimmed by 7 bases and the J gene end by 2 bases; junction bases not matched to a gene: 8. This CDR3 is 14 amino acids long. Germline loops: CDR1 SQVTM, CDR2 ANQGSEA. CDR3 sequence: CSASPTSGQETQYF. The CDR3 DNA reads TGCAGCGCCTCCCCGACTAGCGGACAAGAGACCCAGTACTTC.

The chain combines TRBV9 with TRBJ1-2; D might be TRBD1 (6 bases). Trimming removed 0 bases from V and 9 bases from J, with 18 bases in between. The CDR3 runs to 15 residues. Germline CDR1 is SGDLS and CDR2 is YYNGEE. CDR3 sequence reads: CASSVATRGIDCYTF. In DNA form, the CDR3 reads TGTGCCAGCAGCGTAGCTACCAGGGGAATCGATTGCTACACCTTC.

This clonotype was seen a handful of times. V gene TRBV7-9 combines with J gene TRBJ1-1; no clear D gene. Trimming pared 7 bases from V and 4 bases from J, leaving 16 bases between. This CDR3 contains 14 residues. Germline values: CDR1 SEHNR, CDR2 FQNEAQ (reference sequence). CDR3 region: CASTFSNWRTEAFF. The CDR3 DNA follows: TGTGCCAGCACCTTTTCGAATTGGCGCACTGAAGCTTTCTTT.

This clonotype came up many times. The genes are TRBV28 and TRBJ2-7; D might be TRBD1 (6 bases). Per germline, CDR1 MDHEN and CDR2 SYDVKM. V shed 4 bases and J shed 0 bases, with 10 bases lying between them. The CDR3 consists of 14 residues. This CDR3 is CASSSRDNSYEQYF. CDR3 DNA sequence: TGTGCCAGCAGTTCCCGGGACAACTCCTACGAGCAGTACTTC. Full variable domain (outside the CDR3, taken from reference TRBV28 and TRBJ2-7): DVKVTQSSRYLVKRTGEKVFLECVQDMDHENMFWYRQDPGLGLRLIYFSYDVKMKEKGDIPEGYSVSREKKERFSLILESASTNQTSMYLCASSSRDNSYEQYFGPGTRLTVT.

This clonotype was detected only a few times. The chain links TRBV10-3 to TRBJ1-1; D is unclear. The CDR3 runs to 13 residues. V was cut by 8 bases and J by 5 bases, with 15 bases left in between. Germline V gene data show CDR1 as ENHRY and CDR2 as SYGVKD. In nucleotides, the CDR3 is TGTGCCATCCACGTGTTGGAAATTACTGAAGCTTTCTTT. Translating gives CAIHVLEITEAFF.